The present T cell receptor beta chain was sequenced within a study of vaccination and CD4 T cells after COVID-19. As for the study in general: Convalescent donors totaled six males and four females, including two who were Hispanic. Study-wide results and limits: Although the median of SARS-CoV-2-reactive clonotypes rose from 21 to 38, the change was not significant.

About this clonotype: Its antigen remains unidentified.

Per germline, CDR1 DFQATT and CDR2 SNEGSKA (reference sequence). The CDR3 is 13 amino acids. V shed 3 bases and J shed 0 bases, with 8 bases lying between them. The treatment was: approximately 10-day PBMC culture with coronavirus spike peptide pools or control peptides (ViraFEST assay). Some 2.2 million PBMCs were grown per well alongside roughly 9 IU/ml IL-2 and 9.5 to 10 ug/ml peptide pools. The Oncomine TCR Beta short-read assay sequenced DNA from cultured CD4+ T cells. TCRdb re-called the PCR reads through MiXCR, storing one row per CDR3 protein. The sample holds more than 20,000 distinct CDR3 sequences, roughly 70% seen once.

The sequenced sample consisted of CD4+ T cells from blood, cultured in vitro. The receptor comes from a human donor who had recovered from COVID-19. The chain has TRBV20-1 and TRBJ1-1; no reliable D call. CDR3 residues: CSASLQLNTEAFF. CDR3 sequence (DNA): TGCAGTGCTAGTTTACAGCTGAACACTGAAGCTTTCTTT.